The 27 T cell receptor beta chains in this list originate from one sample, sequenced in a study of T-cell reconstitution after alpha-beta-depleted transplantation in children. For TCRbeta, the library was prepared with unique molecular identifiers. TCRdb passed the PCR reads through MiXCR, listing each CDR3 protein once. The sample has 80,000 or so distinct CDR3 sequences, 14% seen once. The sequences come from PBMCs, mostly from graft donor cells, collected 180 days after TCRalphabeta/CD19-depleted stem cell transplant. All receptors come from a male patient aged 2 to 10 who had a stem cell transplant for acute lymphoblastic leukemia, so the T cells may come from the graft donor.

This clonotype was seen at least ten times. The gene calls are TRBV11-2 and TRBJ2-7; TRBD1 agrees at 11 bases. Looked up from germline, CDR1 is SGHAT and CDR2 is FQNNGV. CDR3 length: 16 amino acids. V shed 1 base and J 3 bases; nucleotides not matched to a gene: 5. The CDR3 DNA reads as TGTGCCAGCAGCTTAGTCGGAGGGACAGGGGGCTACGAGCAGTACTTC. The encoded protein is CASSLVGGTGGYEQYF. Full variable domain (rest looked up from reference TRBV11-2 and TRBJ2-7): EAGVAQSPRYKIIEKRQSVAFWCNPISGHATLYWYQQILGQGPKLLIQFQNNGVVDDSQLPKDRFSAERLKGVDSTLKIQPAKLEDSAVYLCASSLVGGTGGYEQYFGPGTRLTVT.

The sample holds a few counts of this clonotype. The V and J genes are TRBV4-2 and TRBJ2-1; the match to TRBD2 covers 14 bases. Trimming at V came to 4 bases and at J to 9 bases, leaving 14 bases not matched to a gene. The germline V gene has CDR1 LGHNA and CDR2 YNFKEQ. This CDR3 has 18 residues. CDR3 sequence reads: CASSPGLAGVIGLGEQFF. CDR3 in DNA: TGTGCCAGCAGCCCGGGACTAGCGGGAGTAATAGGGCTAGGTGAGCAGTTCTTC.

This clonotype was detected many times. The chain uses TRBV15 and TRBJ2-7; D might be TRBD1 (6 bases). This CDR3 contains 13 residues. The V gene's germline CDR1 is LNHNV and CDR2 YYDKDF (reference sequence). The ends were cut back, 0 bases at V and 4 bases at J, with 7 bases in the middle. CDR3 residues: CATSREGGYEQYF. The CDR3 DNA is TGTGCCACCAGCAGAGAAGGGGGTTACGAGCAGTACTTC.

The V gene is TRBV7-8, the J gene TRBJ1-1; D call uncertain. Per the germline V gene, CDR1 is SGHVS and CDR2 is FQNEAQ. The germline V and J ends were trimmed by 6 bases and 3 bases, with 20 bases remaining between them. This CDR3 contains 16 residues. This chain's CDR3 is CASSPGALGAYTEAFF. The CDR3 bases are TGTGCCAGCAGTCCTGGCGCGTTAGGCGCCTACACTGAAGCTTTCTTT.

The chain carries TRBV27 and TRBJ1-1, with 9 bases matching TRBD1. The germline V gene encodes CDR1 MNHEY and CDR2 SMNVEV (reference sequence). The CDR3 is made up of 13 amino acids. Unmatched junction bases numbered 8, after V lost 4 bases and J lost 11 bases. CDR3 coding DNA: TGTGCCAGCAGTTCCGGGACAGGGAACGTGGCTTTCTTT. This sequence encodes CASSSGTGNVAFF.

The CDR3 bases are TGCGCCAGCAGCCCTAGCGGAATCCCCGAGACCCAGTACTTC. This codes for CASSPSGIPETQYF. V usage is TRBV5-1 and J usage is TRBJ2-5, with 7 bases that match TRBD2. V was pared by 4 bases and J by 5 bases, with 8 bases of the junction left unmatched. CDR3 length: 14 residues. The germline V gene encodes CDR1 SGHRS and CDR2 YFSETQ.

This clonotype was recorded at least ten times. The V call is TRBV28, the J call TRBJ1-5; 8 nucleotides line up with TRBD1. The CDR3 has 17 residues. CDR1 is MDHEN and CDR2 is SYDVKM in the germline V gene. V lost 6 bases, J lost 3 bases, and 13 bases stayed unmatched. The CDR3 nucleotides read TGTGCCAGCAGATCCCCTGCCGGGACAGGATTCAATCAGCCCCAGCATTTT. The encoded protein is CASRSPAGTGFNQPQHF.

The chain couples TRBV27 to TRBJ2-2; perhaps TRBD1 as D (6 bases). Germline V gene data show CDR1 as MNHEY and CDR2 as SMNVEV (reference sequence). V shed 8 bases and J shed 6 bases, with 31 bases lying between them. This CDR3 contains 19 residues. The CDR3 region is CASGYFAAGALLRSGELFF. The CDR3, as DNA: TGTGCCAGCGGATATTTTGCGGCAGGGGCACTCCTGCGGTCCGGGGAGCTGTTTTTT.

The sample holds many counts of this clonotype. This chain joins TRBV7-9 and TRBJ2-3, with a weak D call TRBD2 (5 bases). With 4 bases removed from V and 10 bases from J, the gap between germline ends came to 12 bases. Germline CDR1 SEHNR, CDR2 FQNEAQ (reference sequence). The CDR3 runs 12 residues. CDR3 nucleotide sequence: TGTGCCAGCAGCTGGGAGTCGCTGGCGCAGTATTTT. It yields the protein CASSWESLAQYF.

The chain carries TRBV5-1 and TRBJ2-7; D may correspond to TRBD1 or TRBD2 (5 bases each). This CDR3 contains 14 residues. Trimming stripped 4 bases from V and 3 bases from J, with 14 bases between. Germline loops: CDR1 SGHRS, CDR2 YFSETQ. The CDR3 loop is CASSRDAAGYEQYF. CDR3 nucleotide sequence: TGCGCCAGCAGCCGGGACGCCGCGGGCTACGAGCAGTACTTC.

This clonotype appeared many times. The V gene is TRBV7-6, the J gene TRBJ2-5; the D gene is possibly TRBD1 (5 bases). From germline, CDR1 is SGHVS and CDR2 FNYEAQ. The CDR3 sequence is 11 residues long. Trimming took off 5 bases at V and 5 bases at J, with 6 bases between the two ends. Here the CDR3 DNA reads TGTGCCAGCAGCCCAGGGGAGACCCAGTACTTC. This encodes CASSPGETQYF.

This clonotype occurred many times. The chain couples TRBV28 to TRBJ1-2; TRBD1 matches 7 bases. Germline V CDR1 and CDR2: MDHEN, SYDVKM. The CDR3 has 13 amino acids. V shed 6 bases and J 3 bases; nucleotides not matched to a gene: 4. CDR3 nucleotides: TGTGCCAGCAGGAAAGGGGGCTACTATGGCTACACCTTC. It is translated as CASRKGGYYGYTF.

This sequence joins TRBV20-1 and TRBJ2-3, with D possibly TRBD2 on 5 matching bases. The V end lost 3 bases, the J end lost 0 bases, and 7 bases lay between the germline ends. CDR3 length: 13 amino acids. Germline V gene lookup returns CDR1 DFQATT and CDR2 SNEGSKA (reference sequence). The CDR3 sequence: CSASGDSTDTQYF. Here the CDR3 DNA reads TGCAGTGCTAGCGGGGATAGCACAGATACGCAGTATTTT.

The chain employs TRBV15 and TRBJ2-5, with 9 bases fitting TRBD2. The CDR3 extends over 17 amino acids. CDR1 and CDR2 from the germline V gene are LNHNV and YYDKDF (reference sequence). The V and J ends lost 1 base and 1 base, in that order; junction bases with no gene match: 7. The CDR3 loop is CATSRGLADQLQETQYF. CDR3 DNA: TGTGCCACCAGCAGAGGACTAGCGGACCAACTCCAAGAGACCCAGTACTTC.

The chain employs TRBV20-1 and TRBJ1-2; D gene uncertain. Looked up from germline, CDR1 is DFQATT and CDR2 is SNEGSKA (reference sequence). CDR3 length equals 16 residues. Trimming removed 2 bases from V and 7 bases from J, with 23 bases in between. CDR3 DNA sequence: TGCAGTGCTAGACCACCGAAGGTCCTAAAGTCGGCTGGCTACACCTTC. This sequence encodes CSARPPKVLKSAGYTF.

This clonotype occurred a few times. This chain links TRBV7-9 with TRBJ1-4; D gene uncertain. The ends were cut back, 4 bases at V and 13 bases at J, with 13 bases in the middle. The CDR3 is 12 amino acids. Per germline, CDR1 SEHNR and CDR2 FQNEAQ (reference sequence). CDR3 coding DNA: TGTGCCAGCAGCTCAACTCCGACGGGACTGTTTTTT. Its protein is CASSSTPTGLFF.

This clonotype was seen a few times. The rearrangement joins TRBV7-3 to TRBJ2-1, with 9 bases aligning to TRBD2. Germline CDR1 and CDR2: SGHTA and FQGTGA. Unmatched junction bases numbered 6, after V lost 1 base and J lost 8 bases. There are 15 residues in the CDR3. DNA for the CDR3: TGTGCCAGCAGCTTAATAGCGGGAGTCCCCGATGAGCAGTTCTTC. It yields the protein CASSLIAGVPDEQFF.

The chain combines TRBV30 with TRBJ1-4; TRBD1 is a possible D gene (5 bases). CDR3 length equals 13 residues. V was cut by 3 bases and J by 4 bases, with 9 bases left in between. Germline V gene sequence: CDR1 GTSNPN, CDR2 SVGIG (reference sequence). This CDR3 reads CAWRLGVNEKLFF. The CDR3 DNA is TGTGCCTGGAGATTAGGGGTTAATGAAAAACTGTTTTTT. Together with reference TRBV30 and TRBJ1-4, the CDR3 gives the full variable domain: SQTIHQWPATLVQPVGSPLSLECTVEGTSNPNLYWYRQAAGRGLQLLFYSVGIGQISSEVPQNLSASRPQDRQFILSSKKLLLSDSGFYLCAWRLGVNEKLFFGSGTQLSVL.

This clonotype counts as medium-sized. The genes are TRBV9 and TRBJ1-6; 7 nucleotides align to TRBD1. V dropped 3 bases and J dropped 5; count of bases not matched to a gene: 2. In germline, CDR1 is SGDLS, CDR2 YYNGEE. This CDR3 comprises 14 residues. CDR3 amino acids: CASSGGQNNSPLHF. CDR3 DNA sequence: TGTGCCAGCAGCGGGGGACAGAATAATTCACCCCTCCACTTT.

The CDR3 DNA sequence: TGTGCCAGCAGTTACTGGACAGCCCCCCAGGAGCAGTACTTC. This encodes CASSYWTAPQEQYF. The chain recombines TRBV6-5 with TRBJ2-7; perhaps TRBD1 as D (6 bases). The germline V gene encodes CDR1 MNHEY and CDR2 SVGAGI. This CDR3 has 14 residues. V shed 1 base and J shed 7 bases, with 14 bases lying between them.

The chain carries TRBV5-4 and TRBJ2-7; the D gene is possibly TRBD2 (6 bases). The V end was cut by 3 bases, the J end by 0 bases, with 16 bases between. The length of the CDR3 is 16 residues. In germline, CDR1 is SGHNT, CDR2 YYREEE (reference sequence). The CDR3 protein is CASSSPGGTDSYEQYF. Here the CDR3 DNA reads TGTGCCAGCAGCTCACCAGGAGGGACGGACTCCTACGAGCAGTACTTC.

This clonotype was seen many times. The rearrangement uses TRBV29-1 and TRBJ2-5; TRBD1 or TRBD2 may be the D gene (6 bases each). The germline gives CDR1 SQVTM, CDR2 ANQGSEA. The CDR3 extends over 16 amino acids. The V end was cut by 0 bases, the J end by 10 bases, with 24 bases between. CDR3: CSVEDWRGKFKSGQYF. The CDR3 region has the DNA TGCAGCGTTGAAGATTGGAGGGGGAAATTCAAGAGTGGCCAGTACTTC.

CDR3 nucleotides: TGTGCCAGCAGTTTAAGACATTGGGGCGAGCAGTACTTC. Protein sequence: CASSLRHWGEQYF. V usage is TRBV28 and J usage is TRBJ2-7, with D unresolved. The V and J ends lost 2 bases and 6 bases respectively, with 11 bases between them. The germline gives CDR1 MDHEN, CDR2 SYDVKM. CDR3 size: 13 residues.

V and J are TRBV18 and TRBJ1-3, with no clear D. The CDR3 totals 13 residues. V lost 1 base, J lost 3 bases, and 4 bases lay in between. The germline CDR1 and CDR2 sequences are KGHSH and LQKENI. CDR3 region: CASSPRGGNTIYF. In nucleotides, the CDR3 is TGTGCCAGCTCACCACGGGGTGGAAACACCATATATTTT. Together with reference TRBV18 and TRBJ1-3, the CDR3 gives the full variable domain: NAGVMQNPRHLVRRRGQEARLRCSPMKGHSHVYWYRQLPEEGLKFMVYLQKENIIDESGMPKERFSAEFPKEGPSILRIQQVVRGDSAAYFCASSPRGGNTIYFGEGSWLTVV.

The chain links TRBV12-3 or TRBV12-4 to TRBJ2-7; perhaps TRBD2 as D (6 bases). Trimming left V 3 bases short and J 1 base short, with 13 bases between. There are 15 residues in the CDR3. This chain's CDR3 is CASSLAGRRSYEQYF. DNA for the CDR3: TGTGCCAGCAGTTTGGCAGGGAGGAGGTCCTACGAGCAGTACTTC.

The chain is built from TRBV9 and TRBJ2-1, with 8 bases lining up with TRBD2. CDR1 and CDR2 from the germline V gene are SGDLS and YYNGEE. J gave up 0 bases and V 4 bases, and 3 bases lay outside the gene matches. This CDR3 region has 15 residues. The CDR3 nucleotides read TGTGCCAGCAGCCATAGCGGGAACTCCTACAATGAGCAGTTCTTC. Amino acids: CASSHSGNSYNEQFF.

This clonotype was recorded many times. V usage is TRBV5-1 and J usage is TRBJ2-1, with D perhaps given as TRBD1 or TRBD2 (6 bases each). Trimming shortened V by 0 bases and J by 7 bases, and 11 bases separated the two germline ends. This CDR3 is 14 amino acids long. Per the germline V gene, CDR1 is SGHRS and CDR2 is YFSETQ. DNA for the CDR3: TGCGCCAGCAGCTTGGGTCAGGGGAGGAATGAGCAGTTCTTC. Amino acids: CASSLGQGRNEQFF.